These 15 T cell receptor beta chains were all obtained from the same sample, sequenced in a study of beta chain features in type 1 diabetes. The authors reverse transcribed all of the isolated RNA, so sequencing captured expressed TCRB transcripts. Clones were read by immunoSEQ multiplex PCR, and TCRdb kept only the in-frame ones, dropping some. Among about 150,000 clones listed, over 7.5% were seen once. The specimen was central memory CD4+ T cells from blood. Receptors originate from a man aged 18-30 years in good health.

In its sample, this clone was seen many times. The chain couples TRBV29-1 to TRBJ2-7; the D gene is possibly TRBD1 (5 bases). CDR1 and CDR2 from the germline V gene are SQVTM and ANQGSEA. CDR3 length: 12 amino acids. Trimming pared 6 bases from V and 0 bases from J, leaving 9 bases between. The CDR3 protein is CSVLGDSYEQYF. The CDR3 region has the DNA TGCAGCGTCCTAGGGGACTCCTACGAGCAGTACTTC.

This chain connects TRBV4-2 to TRBJ1-1; 8 bases agree with TRBD1. J gave up 0 bases and V 5 bases, and 2 bases lay outside the gene matches. The germline CDR1 and CDR2 sequences are LGHNA and YNFKEQ. The CDR3 contains 14 residues. DNA for the CDR3: TGTGCCAGCAGCTTGGGACAGGTGAACACTGAAGCTTTCTTT. Amino acid sequence: CASSLGQVNTEAFF.

V gene TRBV5-4 combines with J gene TRBJ2-7; 14 bases agree with TRBD2. CDR1 SGHNT and CDR2 YYREEE come from the germline V gene (reference sequence). The CDR3 runs to 15 residues. V lost 4 bases to trimming and J lost 5 bases; unmatched junction nucleotides: 5. In nucleotides, the CDR3 is TGTGCCAGCAGCCGACTAGCGGGAGGGCCCCACGAGCAGTACTTC. Amino acids: CASSRLAGGPHEQYF.

This clone was detected a few times. The chain combines TRBV7-6 with TRBJ2-3; TRBD2 agrees at 9 bases. The junction had 4 bases not matched to a gene; V was cut back by 3 bases and J by 0 bases. In germline, CDR1 is SGHVS, CDR2 FNYEAQ. CDR3 size: 16 residues. This CDR3 reads CASSFWLAGSTDTQYF. The CDR3 region has the DNA TGTGCCAGCAGCTTTTGGCTAGCGGGGAGCACAGATACGCAGTATTTT.

This clone was picked up a small number of times. The chain is built from TRBV5-1 and TRBJ2-7, with D possibly TRBD1 on 7 matching bases. CDR1 and CDR2 from the germline V gene are SGHRS and YFSETQ. The CDR3 is 14 residues long. The germline V and J ends were trimmed by 5 bases and 5 bases, with 17 bases remaining between them. The chain's CDR3 is CASSRSGRGDEQYF. CDR3 sequence (DNA): TGCGCCAGCAGTAGGAGCGGCAGGGGGGACGAGCAGTACTTC.

This clone turned up a few times. The rearrangement uses TRBV29-1 and TRBJ2-2; 15 bases agree with TRBD2. There are 14 residues in the CDR3. V gave up 6 bases and J gave up 5 bases; unmatched junction bases: 1. Germline V gene sequence: CDR1 SQVTM, CDR2 ANQGSEA. The CDR3, as DNA: TGCAGCGTCGGACTAGCGGGGGGGACCGGGGAGCTGTTTTTT. It yields the protein CSVGLAGGTGELFF.

The table lists this clone with a few counts. The chain recombines TRBV28 with TRBJ2-7; D is perhaps TRBD2 (5 bases). Per germline, CDR1 MDHEN and CDR2 SYDVKM. The CDR3 covers 11 residues. CDR3 sequence (DNA): TGTGCAAACGGCGGGTTCCACGAGCAGTACTTC. Translating it yields CANGGFHEQYF. The whole variable domain, filled in from reference TRBV28 and TRBJ2-7, reads DVKVTQSSRYLVKRTGEKVFLECVQDMDHENMFWYRQDPGLGLRLIYFSYDVKMKEKGDIPEGYSVSREKKERFSLILESASTNQTSMYLCANGGFHEQYFGPGTRLTVT.

This clone was recorded a few times. Other DNA sequences of this sample code for an identical CDR3. The CDR3 DNA sequence: TGTGCCAGCAGTTACTCCGGACAGTCCTACGAGCAGTACTTC. Residues: CASSYSGQSYEQYF. The J gene is TRBJ2-7, the V gene TRBV6-5; D might be TRBD1 (6 bases). The CDR3 has 14 residues. Trimming stripped 0 bases from V and 1 base from J, with 7 bases between. Germline CDR1 is MNHEY and CDR2 is SVGAGI.

V is TRBV5-6 and J is TRBJ1-2, with TRBD1 identical over 8 bases. The junction had 12 bases not matched to a gene; V was cut back by 4 bases and J by 7 bases. CDR1 is SGHDT, CDR2 YYEEEE, per germline. CDR3 size: 15 residues. CDR3 sequence reads: CASSPYQGAFGGYTF. CDR3 coding DNA: TGTGCCAGCAGCCCCTACCAGGGGGCGTTTGGTGGCTACACCTTC.

In this sample, this clone turned up a few times. The genes are TRBV7-3 and TRBJ2-2; D is possibly TRBD1 (6 bases). The germline gives CDR1 SGHTA, CDR2 FQGTGA. This CDR3 has 16 amino acids. V lost 5 bases, J lost 7 bases, and 20 bases lay in between. CDR3 nucleotide sequence: TGTGCCAGCAGCGTCTTCCCTCAGGGGATTGGCGGGGAGCTGTTTTTT. Translating gives CASSVFPQGIGGELFF. The whole variable domain, remainder taken from reference TRBV7-3 and TRBJ2-2, is GAGVSQTPSNKVTEKGKYVELRCDPISGHTALYWYRQSLGQGPEFLIYFQGTGAADDSGLPNDRFFAVRPEGSVSTLKIQRTERGDSAVYLCASSVFPQGIGGELFFGEGSRLTVL.

The rearrangement joins TRBV10-3 to TRBJ2-6; the D gene is possibly TRBD1 (6 bases). The V and J ends lost 3 bases and 2 bases respectively, with 14 bases between them. The CDR3 spans 17 residues. The germline CDR1 and CDR2 sequences are ENHRY and SYGVKD. The CDR3 sequence: CAISEDVAGAGANVLTF. CDR3 nucleotides: TGTGCCATCAGTGAAGATGTGGCAGGGGCTGGGGCCAACGTCCTGACTTTC.

The chain recombines TRBV5-4 with TRBJ1-2; 8 bases are a match to TRBD1. This CDR3 comprises 13 residues. CDR1 is SGHNT and CDR2 is YYREEE in the germline V gene (reference sequence). V lost 4 bases and J lost 10; bases outside the gene matches: 9. CDR3 region: CASSPEGQGPYTF. CDR3 DNA: TGTGCCAGCAGCCCGGAAGGACAGGGCCCCTACACCTTC.

This clone was observed a few times. The gene calls are TRBV5-1 and TRBJ1-2, with D possibly TRBD1 on 5 matching bases. Trimming took off 3 bases at V and 8 bases at J, with 11 bases between the two ends. CDR1 SGHRS and CDR2 YFSETQ come from the germline V gene. The CDR3 is 12 residues long. The CDR3 coding sequence is TGCGCCAGCAGCTCGGGGGACGACGGCTACACCTTC. It codes for CASSSGDDGYTF.

The sample holds a few counts of this clone. The chain uses TRBV5-6 and TRBJ2-3; 8 bases align to TRBD1. With V trimmed by 3 bases and J by 5 bases, 5 bases remained unmatched. The germline V gene encodes CDR1 SGHDT and CDR2 YYEEEE. CDR3 size: 14 residues. CDR3 nucleotides: TGTGCCAGCAGCTGGGGACAGGCGTTAGATACGCAGTATTTT. Protein: CASSWGQALDTQYF.

This clone has just a few counts. V gene TRBV4-3 combines with J gene TRBJ2-5, with TRBD2 matching over 11 bases. The junction had 3 bases not matched to a gene; V was cut back by 0 bases and J by 3 bases. The CDR3 spans 16 residues. CDR1 is LGHNA, CDR2 YSLEER, per germline. The CDR3 reads CASSQDATSGKETQYF. The DNA of the CDR3 is TGCGCCAGCAGCCAAGATGCGACTAGCGGGAAAGAGACCCAGTACTTC.